This is a list of T cell receptor beta chains from one sample in a study of shared clonotypes between healthy human individuals. Only in-frame clones appear in the TCRdb table, and some are missing; sequencing was by immunoSEQ multiplex PCR. The sample holds a few million clones, approximately 96% seen once. Sequenced sample: naive CD4+ T cells sorted from blood. Receptors originate from a man aged 18 to 29 in good health. Both conserved end residues are part of each CDR3. Fields, in order: D gene, J gene, clone size, V gene, CDR3 DNA, CDR3 protein. The D gene is left open where the match is weak. The size of a clone is reported for some rows only, either as once, few or many, or as a class for expanded clones.

TRBD2,TRBJ2-7,NA,TRBV18,TGTGCCAGCTCACCAGAGGGCGGGAGCGAGCAGTACTTC,CASSPEGGSEQYF
NA,TRBJ2-1,NA,TRBV19,TGTGCCAGTAGCCTTTCCAGGGTAAGGGTTCAGGATGAGCAGTTCTTC,CASSLSRVRVQDEQFF
NA,TRBJ2-3,NA,TRBV29-1,TGCAGCGTTGATTGGAGGATAGGAACAGATACGCAGTATTTT,CSVDWRIGTDTQYF
TRBD1,TRBJ1-1,NA,TRBV6-6,TGTGCCAGCAGTTATGTGGGACAGGGCGCTGAAGCTTTCTTT,CASSYVGQGAEAFF
NA,TRBJ1-1,NA,TRBV30,TGTGCCTGGAGCCGAACCGAAGCTTTCTTT,CAWSRTEAFF
NA,TRBJ2-7,NA,TRBV6-1,TGTGCCAGCAGTTGGGAATCCGAGCAGTACTTC,CASSWESEQYF
TRBD2,TRBJ2-3,NA,TRBV5-1,TGCGCCAGCAGGTTTAGCGGGGGGGCTGCAGATACGCAGTATTTT,CASRFSGGAADTQYF
NA,TRBJ1-5,NA,TRBV5-1,TGCGCCAGCAGTACTGCAGGACGGGGCACAGGGCCCCAGCATTTT,CASSTAGRGTGPQHF
TRBD2,TRBJ2-5,NA,TRBV5-1,TGCGCCAGCAGCTTGGTGTCTAGCGGGGGAGAGACCCAGTACTTC,CASSLVSSGGETQYF
NA,TRBJ1-1,NA,TRBV11-3,TGTGCCAGCAGCTCCCAAGGGGGCACTGAAGCTTTCTTT,CASSSQGGTEAFF
TRBD1,TRBJ1-5,NA,TRBV28,TGTGCCAGCGAGGGACAGCTCAATCAGCCCCAGCATTTT,CASEGQLNQPQHF
TRBD1,TRBJ1-1,NA,TRBV5-4,TGTGCCAGCAGCTATAACAGGGGTTTGAACACTGAAGCTTTCTTT,CASSYNRGLNTEAFF
NA,TRBJ2-1,NA,TRBV5-6,TGTGCCAGCAGCTTTGTGCCGTCGGGTGAGCAGTTCTTC,CASSFVPSGEQFF
NA,TRBJ1-2,NA,TRBV5-1,TGCGCCAGCAGCCTGGGCAACGGTTATGGCTACACCTTC,CASSLGNGYGYTF
NA,TRBJ1-5,NA,TRBV28,TGTGCCAGCAGTTTGGCCAATCAGCCCCAGCATTTT,CASSLANQPQHF
NA,TRBJ1-3,NA,TRBV29-1,TGCAGCGTTGATCGTCAGGGGACCGGCACCATATATTTT,CSVDRQGTGTIYF
NA,TRBJ1-5,once,TRBV6-6,TGTGCCAGCAGTTACTCTCAGCTTAGCAATCAGCCCCAGCATTTT,CASSYSQLSNQPQHF
NA,TRBJ1-5,NA,TRBV10-3,TGTGCCATCAGTGAGTCGGCCGCGGGGACCCAGCATTTT,CAISESAAGTQHF
NA,TRBJ2-1,NA,TRBV7-9,TGTGCCAGCAGCCGTGAGGGTGAGCAGTTCTTC,CASSREGEQFF
NA,TRBJ2-7,NA,TRBV18,TGTGCCAGCTCACCACCGGGACCTTACTACGAGCAGTACTTC,CASSPPGPYYEQYF
NA,TRBJ1-6,NA,TRBV9,TGTGCCAGCAGCGTAGAGGCAAGCTATTCACCCCTCCACTTT,CASSVEASYSPLHF
TRBD2,TRBJ2-3,NA,TRBV29-1,TGCAGCGTTGAGGGTAGCGGGGCCCCAGATACGCAGTATTTT,CSVEGSGAPDTQYF
NA,TRBJ2-2,NA,TRBV10-3,TGTGCCATCAGTGAGTCGAGGGGCACCGGGGAGCTGTTTTTT,CAISESRGTGELFF
NA,TRBJ1-1,once,TRBV2,TGTGCCAGCAGTGAAGAGGATGGCACTGAAGCTTTCTTT,CASSEEDGTEAFF
NA,TRBJ2-1,NA,TRBV7-8,TGTGCCAGCAGCGGCACTAGCATGGGCCTCGGATCCTACAATGAGCAGTTCTTC,CASSGTSMGLGSYNEQFF
NA,TRBJ2-2,NA,TRBV10-3,TGTGCCATCAGTGACAAGGGGGGGGCCGCCACCGGGGAGCTGTTTTTT,CAISDKGGAATGELFF
NA,TRBJ1-2,NA,TRBV7-2,TGTGCCAGCAGAAAATCAGGGACTTATGGCTACACCTTC,CASRKSGTYGYTF
TRBD1,TRBJ2-7,once,TRBV4-1,TGCGCCAGCAGCCGAGGGATTGACAGGGGCCCCTACGAGCAGTACTTC,CASSRGIDRGPYEQYF
TRBD2,TRBJ2-7,NA,TRBV19,TGTGCCAGTAGCCCTGGACTAGCGGGAGGTCAGTACGAGCAGTACTTC,CASSPGLAGGQYEQYF
TRBD1,TRBJ2-1,NA,TRBV7-7,TGTGCTAGCAGCTCCGGGACAGGGCCCTCCCATGAGCAGTTCTTC,CASSSGTGPSHEQFF
TRBD2,TRBJ2-1,NA,TRBV19,TGTGCCAGTAGGGCGACTAGCGGGGGGACTATATACAATGAGCAGTTCTTC,CASRATSGGTIYNEQFF
NA,TRBJ2-1,NA,TRBV5-8,TGTGCCAGCAGCTTGCGGCAGGGGCGTGAGCAGTTCTTC,CASSLRQGREQFF
NA,TRBJ1-1,NA,TRBV15,TGTGCCACCAGCAGAGGAGGAGGGGGGGACACTGAAGCTTTCTTT,CATSRGGGGDTEAFF
TRBD2,TRBJ2-5,NA,TRBV6-5,TGTGCCAGCAGTTACCGGACTAGCTTGGGAGAGACCCAGTACTTC,CASSYRTSLGETQYF
NA,TRBJ2-2,NA,TRBV30,TGTGCCTGGAGTGCCGACTGGGGGAACACCGGGGAGCTGTTTTTT,CAWSADWGNTGELFF
TRBD2,TRBJ2-4,NA,TRBV5-1,TGCGCCAGCAGCCCGTTTGGACTAGTGGACATTCAGTACTTC,CASSPFGLVDIQYF
NA,TRBJ2-2,NA,TRBV7-6,TGTGCCAGCACCCACACCGGGGAGCTGTTTTTT,CASTHTGELFF
TRBD1,TRBJ1-5,NA,TRBV5-6,TGTGCCAGCGGTATAACAGGGGGCGGCAATCAGCCCCAGCATTTT,CASGITGGGNQPQHF
NA,TRBJ2-7,NA,TRBV10-3,TGTGCCATCACCCCCGGGGCAGGGGATTCCTACGAGCAGTACTTC,CAITPGAGDSYEQYF
NA,TRBJ2-5,NA,TRBV2,TGTGCCAGCACACAACAAGAGACCCAGTACTTC,CASTQQETQYF
TRBD2,TRBJ2-4,once,TRBV4-3,TGCGCCAGCAGCCAAGATACTAGCGGGAGGGCCAAAGGCAAAAACATTCAGTACTTC,CASSQDTSGRAKGKNIQYF
NA,TRBJ1-6,NA,TRBV10-3,TGTGCCATCAGTGGGACGGGGGGTAATTCACCCCTCCACTTT,CAISGTGGNSPLHF
TRBD1,TRBJ1-6,NA,TRBV10-3,TGTGCCATCAGTGCCGGGGGACAGTTCCTCCACTTT,CAISAGGQFLHF
TRBD1,TRBJ1-1,NA,TRBV5-5,TGTGCCAGCTTAGACAGGGACCTAGGGAACACTGAAGCTTTCTTT,CASLDRDLGNTEAFF
TRBD1,TRBJ2-3,NA,TRBV5-6,TGTGCCAGCAGCTTGTTCGGGGACAGGCAAACCACAGATACGCAGTATTTT,CASSLFGDRQTTDTQYF
TRBD1,TRBJ1-6,few,TRBV4-1,TGCGCCAGCAGCCAACTTGCCGGGACAGGGGTCTCACCCCTCCACTTT,CASSQLAGTGVSPLHF
TRBD2,TRBJ2-5,NA,TRBV2,TGTGCCAGCGCGGGGGGGGCCCAAGAGACCCAGTACTTC,CASAGGAQETQYF
NA,TRBJ2-7,NA,TRBV7-6,TGTGCCAGCAGCCCGGGTATACGGTACGAGCAGTACTTC,CASSPGIRYEQYF
TRBD2,TRBJ2-3,NA,TRBV28,TGTGCCAGCAGTTCTGCGGGAGCGGGAGGCACAGATACGCAGTATTTT,CASSSAGAGGTDTQYF
NA,TRBJ2-7,NA,TRBV25-1,TGTGCCAGCGGAGGGCGGTTCGAGCAGTACTTC,CASGGRFEQYF
NA,TRBJ1-3,NA,TRBV4-2,TGTGCCAGCAGCCAAGAAACAGGGCGTTCTGGAAACACCATATATTTT,CASSQETGRSGNTIYF
TRBD2,TRBJ2-1,NA,TRBV10-2,TGCGCCAGCAGTGAAACGCTAGCGGGAGTGTCCTACAATGAGCAGTTCTTC,CASSETLAGVSYNEQFF
NA,TRBJ1-4,NA,TRBV11-2,TGTGCCAGCAGCTTCATCTTGGGATCACAAAATGAAAAACTGTTTTTT,CASSFILGSQNEKLFF
TRBD1,TRBJ2-7,NA,TRBV5-1,TGCGCCAGCCGTCAAGGGACAGGGGTCAACGAGCAGTACTTC,CASRQGTGVNEQYF
TRBD1,TRBJ2-5,NA,TRBV9,TGTGCCAGCAGCGTAGGGGGACAGGGCCAAGAGACCCAGTACTTC,CASSVGGQGQETQYF
NA,TRBJ1-3,few,TRBV30,TGTGCCTGGAGTGTACGGTTATTGCTGGGGGCTAGCTCTGGAAACACCATATATTTT,CAWSVRLLLGASSGNTIYF